Listed here is a single T cell receptor (beta chain). TCRdb re-called the reads through MiXCR, storing one row per CDR3 protein. The sample carries approximately 490,000 distinct CDR3 sequences, over 9% recorded once. This CDR3 is 16 amino acids long. Germline loops: CDR1 MNHEY, CDR2 SVGAGI. V lost 2 bases to trimming and J lost 2 bases; unmatched junction nucleotides: 2. These data belong to a study of T cell repertoires in cytomegalovirus infection. J is TRBJ2-5 and V is TRBV6-5; the match to TRBD2 covers 13 bases. The source is a human donor in good health (CMV status not recorded). Some clones in this sample may be carry-over from other donors' samples. The sample consisted of PBMCs. For the CDR3, the DNA is TGTGCCAGCAGTTACGCGACTAGCGGGGGGCAAGAGACCCAGTACTTC. It is translated as CASSYATSGGQETQYF.